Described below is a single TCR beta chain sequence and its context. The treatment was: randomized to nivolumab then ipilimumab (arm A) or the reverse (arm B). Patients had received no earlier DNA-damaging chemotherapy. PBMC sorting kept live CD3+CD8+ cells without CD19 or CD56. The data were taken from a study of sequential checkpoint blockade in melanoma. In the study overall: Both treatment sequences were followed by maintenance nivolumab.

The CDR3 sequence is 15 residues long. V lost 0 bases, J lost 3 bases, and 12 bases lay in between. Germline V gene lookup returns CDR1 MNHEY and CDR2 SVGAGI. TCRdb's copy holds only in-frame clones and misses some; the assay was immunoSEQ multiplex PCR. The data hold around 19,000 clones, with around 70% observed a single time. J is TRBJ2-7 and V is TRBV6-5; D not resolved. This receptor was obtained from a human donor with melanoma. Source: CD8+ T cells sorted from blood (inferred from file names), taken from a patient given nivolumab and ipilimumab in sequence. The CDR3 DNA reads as TGTGCCAGCAGTTACTCGAAGTGGCAGGACTACGAGCAGTACTTC. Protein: CASSYSKWQDYEQYF.